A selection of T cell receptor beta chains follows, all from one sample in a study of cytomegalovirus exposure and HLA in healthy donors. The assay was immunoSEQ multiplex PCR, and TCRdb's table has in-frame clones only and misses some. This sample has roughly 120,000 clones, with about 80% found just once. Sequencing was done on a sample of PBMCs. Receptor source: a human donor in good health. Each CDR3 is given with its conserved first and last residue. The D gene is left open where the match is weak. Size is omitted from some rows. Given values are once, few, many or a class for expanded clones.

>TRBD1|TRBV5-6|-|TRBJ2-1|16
TGTGCCAGCAGCCCCGTCCTGGGACAGGGGGCCTATGAGCAGTTCTTC
CASSPVLGQGAYEQFF
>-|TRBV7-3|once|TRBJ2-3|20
TGTGCCAGCAGCCCTACAGCCGCAGGGGCAGCGTCCTCTAGCACAGATACGCAGTATTTT
CASSPTAAGAASSSTDTQYF
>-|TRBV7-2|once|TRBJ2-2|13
TGTGCCAGCAGCTTATCCGGGGTCGGGGAGCTGTTTTTT
CASSLSGVGELFF
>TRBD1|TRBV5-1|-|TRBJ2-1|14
TGCGCCAGCGTGGGGATGGACAGGGGCAATGAGCAGTTCTTC
CASVGMDRGNEQFF
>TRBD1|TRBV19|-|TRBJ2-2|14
TGTGCCAGCACTGGACAGGGTGGCACCGGGGAGCTGTTTTTT
CASTGQGGTGELFF
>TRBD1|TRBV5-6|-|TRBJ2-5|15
TGTGCCAGCAGCAACCCCCGGGACAGGGAAGAGACCCAGTACTTC
CASSNPRDREETQYF
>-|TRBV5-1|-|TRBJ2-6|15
TGCGCCAGCAGCTTGGACAGCTCTGGGGCCAACGTCCTGACTTTC
CASSLDSSGANVLTF
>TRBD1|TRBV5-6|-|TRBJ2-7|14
TGTGCCAGCAGCTTGAGGGACAGCTCCTACGAGCAGTACTTC
CASSLRDSSYEQYF
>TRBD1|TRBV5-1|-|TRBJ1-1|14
TGCGCCAGCAGCTTGGAGGGCAGGGGGCAGGGAGCTTTCTTT
CASSLEGRGQGAFF
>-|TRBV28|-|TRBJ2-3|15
TGTGCCAGCAGTCCCCGACAGGAGAGCACAGATACGCAGTATTTT
CASSPRQESTDTQYF
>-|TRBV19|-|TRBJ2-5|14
TGTGCCAGTAGTATGCGGGGACTCCAAGAGACCCAGTACTTC
CASSMRGLQETQYF
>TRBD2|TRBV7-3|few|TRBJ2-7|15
TGTGCCAGCAGCCCCGCGGGGGGGAGCTCCTACGAGCAGTACTTC
CASSPAGGSSYEQYF
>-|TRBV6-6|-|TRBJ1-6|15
TGTGCCAGCAGTTACCAGGGTTGGAGCAATTCACCCCTCCACTTT
CASSYQGWSNSPLHF
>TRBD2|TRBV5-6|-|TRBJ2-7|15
TGTGCCAGCAGCCTGACTAGCGGGGGGCCCTACGAGCAGTACTTC
CASSLTSGGPYEQYF
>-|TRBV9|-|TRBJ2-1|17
TGTGCCAGCAGCGCAAGCGGGGTGGGACAAGCCTACAATGAGCAGTTCTTC
CASSASGVGQAYNEQFF
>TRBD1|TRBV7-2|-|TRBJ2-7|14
TGTGCCAGCAGCTTGACAGGGCTAGGAGGCGAGCAGTACTTC
CASSLTGLGGEQYF
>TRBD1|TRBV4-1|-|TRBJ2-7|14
TGCGCCAGCAGCCCTGGACAGGGTTCCTACGAGCAGTACTTC
CASSPGQGSYEQYF
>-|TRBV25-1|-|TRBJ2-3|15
TGTGCCAGCAGTGAATCAGGGGTCGGGCCGCGAGGGCAGTATTTT
CASSESGVGPRGQYF
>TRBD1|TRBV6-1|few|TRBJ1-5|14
TGTGCCAGCAGCCCGGACAGGGGGAGTAGGGCCCAGCATTTT
CASSPDRGSRAQHF
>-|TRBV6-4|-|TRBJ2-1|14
TGTGCCAGCAGCGAGTTACCAGGGTGGGGTGAGCAGTTCTTC
CASSELPGWGEQFF
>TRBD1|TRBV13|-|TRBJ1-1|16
TGTGCCAGCAGCTATTCGGGACAGGGGAAGAACACTGAAGCTTTCTTT
CASSYSGQGKNTEAFF
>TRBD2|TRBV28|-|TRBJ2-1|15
TGTGCCAGCATACTGCTAGCGGGGGGACACAATGAGCAGTTCTTC
CASILLAGGHNEQFF
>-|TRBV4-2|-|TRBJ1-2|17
TGTGCCAGCAGCCCTCATTGGAGGGCAGAAACTAACTATGGCTACACCTTC
CASSPHWRAETNYGYTF
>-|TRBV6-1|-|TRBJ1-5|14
TGTGCCAGCACCGTAGACAATAGCAATCAGCCCCAGCATTTT
CASTVDNSNQPQHF
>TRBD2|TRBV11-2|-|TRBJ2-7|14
TGTGCCAGCAGCTCCGGGGACTACTTATACGAGCAGTACTTC
CASSSGDYLYEQYF
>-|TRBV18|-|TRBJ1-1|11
TGTGCCAGCTCACCGGGGGGTGAAGCTTTCTTT
CASSPGGEAFF
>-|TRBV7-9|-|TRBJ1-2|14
TGTGCCAGCAGTGCAGGGTACATTGGGTATGGCTACACCTTC
CASSAGYIGYGYTF
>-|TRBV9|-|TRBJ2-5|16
TGTGCCAGCAGCGTCGACCCGGGGTTTGCCGGAGAGACCCAGTACTTC
CASSVDPGFAGETQYF
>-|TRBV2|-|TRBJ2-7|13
TGTGCCAGTGACCGAAACAGGGACTACGAGCAGTACTTC
CASDRNRDYEQYF
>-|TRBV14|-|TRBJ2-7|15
TGTGCCAGCAGCCAAGGACAGCCCCCTTACTACGAGCAGTACTTC
CASSQGQPPYYEQYF
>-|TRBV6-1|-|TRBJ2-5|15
TGTGCCAGCAGTGATGGAGGTGCCCTTGGTTATGAGCAGTACTTC
CASSDGGALGYEQYF
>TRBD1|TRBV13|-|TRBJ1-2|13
TGTGCCAGCAGCCCAGGGGGATCAAATGGCTACACCTTC
CASSPGGSNGYTF
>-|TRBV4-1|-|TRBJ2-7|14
TGCGCCAGCAGCCAACAGGAGGTCTCCTACGAGCAGTACTTC
CASSQQEVSYEQYF
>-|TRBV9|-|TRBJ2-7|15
TGTGCCAGCAGCGTAACGAGCGTTCCCACCTACGAGCAGTACTTC
CASSVTSVPTYEQYF
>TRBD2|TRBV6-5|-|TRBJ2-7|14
TGTGCCAGCAGACCCCTAGCGGGGTCCTACGAGCAGTACTTC
CASRPLAGSYEQYF
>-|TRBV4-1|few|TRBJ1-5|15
TGCGCCAGCAGCCCAAATGGACAGTTGGGGCAGCCCCAGCATTTT
CASSPNGQLGQPQHF
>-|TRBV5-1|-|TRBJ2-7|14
TGCGCCAGCAGCTCCCCTTTGGCCGCTAGCGAGCAGTACTTC
CASSSPLAASEQYF
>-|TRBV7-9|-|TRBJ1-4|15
TGTTCCAGCAGAGATGAGGGTTCAACTAATGAAAAACTGTTTTTT
CSSRDEGSTNEKLFF
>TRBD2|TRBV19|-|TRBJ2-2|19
TGTGCCAGTAGTATCCACCCCGGACTAGCGGGGGGAAACACCGGGGAGCTGTTTTTT
CASSIHPGLAGGNTGELFF
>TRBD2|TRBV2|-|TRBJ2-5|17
TGTGCCAGCAGAGAGACTAGCGGGGGCCAAAGGCGAGAGACCCAGTACTTC
CASRETSGGQRRETQYF
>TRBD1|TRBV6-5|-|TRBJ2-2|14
TGTGCCAGCAGGGGGACAGCCTACACCGGGGAGCTGTTTTTT
CASRGTAYTGELFF
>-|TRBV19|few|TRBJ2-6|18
TGTGCCAGTAGTGCCCACAGGACCAAATCCTCTGGGGCCAACGTCCTGACTTTC
CASSAHRTKSSGANVLTF
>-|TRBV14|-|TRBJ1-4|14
TGTGCCAGCAGCCAAGACCCAGGGAGGGAAAAACTGTTTTTT
CASSQDPGREKLFF
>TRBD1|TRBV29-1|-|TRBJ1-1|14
TGCAGCGTTGATCCTGGGACAGCCAACACTGAAGCTTTCTTT
CSVDPGTANTEAFF
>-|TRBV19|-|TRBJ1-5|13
TGTGCCAGTAGTATGAGGGGGGGTCAGCCCCAGCATTTT
CASSMRGGQPQHF
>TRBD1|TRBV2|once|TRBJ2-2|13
TGTGCCAGCACGACAGGGTTCACCGGGGAGCTGTTTTTT
CASTTGFTGELFF
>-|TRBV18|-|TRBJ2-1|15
TGTGCCAGCTCACCACTGGGGGGTGCAGGGAATGAGCAGTTCTTC
CASSPLGGAGNEQFF
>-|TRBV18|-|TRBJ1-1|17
TGTGCCAGCTCACCATGGGAGAGAGGGTCCATGAACACTGAAGCTTTCTTT
CASSPWERGSMNTEAFF
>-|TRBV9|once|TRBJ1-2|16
TGTGCCAGCAGCGTAGTCAACCCTACCACCCTCTATGGCTACACCTTC
CASSVVNPTTLYGYTF
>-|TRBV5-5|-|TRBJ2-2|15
TGTGCCAGCAGCTTGGGCGGGGTGAACACCGGGGAGCTGTTTTTT
CASSLGGVNTGELFF
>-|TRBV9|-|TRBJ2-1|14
TGTGCCAGCAGCGTAGGGAGCTTCGTCAATGAGCAGTTCTTC
CASSVGSFVNEQFF
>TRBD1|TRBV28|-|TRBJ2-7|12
TGTGCCGCCCGGGACAGGTCCTACGAGCAGTACTTC
CAARDRSYEQYF
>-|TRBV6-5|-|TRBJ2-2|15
TGTGCCAGCAGGGAGACAGTCCCGAACACCGGGGAGCTGTTTTTT
CASRETVPNTGELFF
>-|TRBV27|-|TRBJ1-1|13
TGTGCCAGCAGATACAACAACAGGTTTGAAGCTTTCTTT
CASRYNNRFEAFF